This T cell receptor beta chain stems from a study of OX40 agonist ivuxolimab in advanced cancers. V shed 4 bases, J shed 4 bases, and the junction held 2 bases outside the gene matches. The length of the CDR3 is 14 residues. Germline CDR1 and CDR2: SGHRS and YFSETQ. The assay was immunoSEQ multiplex PCR, and TCRdb's table has in-frame clones only and misses some. The profile covers 65,000 to 80,000 clones, with roughly 80% appearing a single time and less than 2.5% taken by the ten largest. The rearrangement uses TRBV5-1 and TRBJ1-1; 12 bases match TRBD1. The source was CD4+ or CD8+ T cells sorted from blood, collected in a trial of the OX40 agonist ivuxolimab. The source of this sequence is an adult with an advanced solid tumor such as melanoma, head and neck, liver or kidney cancer. The CDR3 DNA follows: TGCGCCAGCAGCGGGGACAGGGGGCCCACTGAAGCTTTCTTT. It yields the protein CASSGDRGPTEAFF.